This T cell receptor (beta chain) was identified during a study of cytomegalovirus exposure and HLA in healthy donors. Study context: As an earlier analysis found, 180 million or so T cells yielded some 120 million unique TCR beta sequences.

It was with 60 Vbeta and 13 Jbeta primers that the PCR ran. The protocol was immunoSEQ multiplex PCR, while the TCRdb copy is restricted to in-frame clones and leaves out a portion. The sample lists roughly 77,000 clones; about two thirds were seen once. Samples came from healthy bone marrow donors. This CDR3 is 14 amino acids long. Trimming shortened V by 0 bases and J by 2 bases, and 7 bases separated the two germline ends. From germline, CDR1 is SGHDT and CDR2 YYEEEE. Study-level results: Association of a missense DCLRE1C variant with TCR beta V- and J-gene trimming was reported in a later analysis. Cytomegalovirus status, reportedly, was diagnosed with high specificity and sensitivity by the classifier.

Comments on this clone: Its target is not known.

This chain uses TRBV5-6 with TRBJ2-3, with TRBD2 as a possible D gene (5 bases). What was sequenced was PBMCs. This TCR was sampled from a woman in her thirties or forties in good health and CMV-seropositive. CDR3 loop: CASSLAGYTDTQYF. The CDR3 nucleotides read TGTGCCAGCAGCTTGGCGGGATACACAGATACGCAGTATTTT.